The 9 T cell receptor beta chains reported below all come from one sample, sequenced in a study of blood T cell repertoires in COVID-19. Produced via immunoSEQ multiplex PCR; TCRdb's table is partial and in-frame only. Of some 110,000 clones in the sample, approximately 86% are singletons; the top ten hold approximately 4.7%. Sequenced material: peripheral blood. These receptors were collected from a man aged 40-49 years with acute or convalescent COVID-19.

The chain uses TRBV24-1 and TRBJ1-5; maybe TRBD1 (5 bases). The CDR3 extends over 13 amino acids. V was clipped by 4 bases and J by 7 bases, with 10 bases between them. The germline CDR1 and CDR2 sequences are KGHDR and SFDVKD. Written as DNA, the CDR3 is TGTGCCACCAGTGACCTACACAGGCAGCCCCAGCATTTT. This sequence encodes CATSDLHRQPQHF.

The chain joins TRBV10-3 to TRBJ1-3; TRBD1 aligns across 11 bases. CDR3 length: 16 amino acids. Germline trimming cut 2 bases from V and 0 bases from J; bases unmatched to any gene: 0. Germline CDR1 and CDR2: ENHRY and SYGVKD. DNA of the CDR3: TGTGCCATCAGTGAGGGGACAGGGGGCTCTGGAAACACCATATATTTT. Its translation is CAISEGTGGSGNTIYF.

This chain uses TRBV30 with TRBJ2-1; no firm D call. Germline V gives CDR1 GTSNPN, CDR2 SVGIG (reference sequence). The ends were cut back, 0 bases at V and 9 bases at J, with 9 bases in the middle. The CDR3 is 12 residues long. CDR3 region: CAWSVLSGEQFF. The CDR3 coding sequence is TGTGCCTGGAGTGTACTTAGTGGTGAGCAGTTCTTC.

The rearrangement joins TRBV19 to TRBJ2-1, with TRBD2 matching 12 bases. Trimming removed 7 bases from V and 8 bases from J; junction bases left unmatched: 6. The germline gives CDR1 LNHDA, CDR2 SQIVND (reference sequence). CDR3 length equals 14 residues. The CDR3 reads CASTLTSGSYEQFF. The CDR3, as DNA: TGTGCCAGTACCCTGACTAGCGGGAGTTATGAGCAGTTCTTC.

DNA for the CDR3: TGTGCCAGCAGCTTTTTAGCGAGCGGTACAGATACGCAGTATTTT. Amino acid sequence: CASSFLASGTDTQYF. V usage is TRBV5-4 and J usage is TRBJ2-3; tentatively, D is TRBD2 (5 bases). The CDR3 is 15 residues long. CDR1 and CDR2 from the germline V gene are SGHNT and YYREEE (reference sequence). Trimming left V 2 bases short and J 3 bases short, with 13 bases between.

The chain links TRBV24-1 to TRBJ2-5; 12 bases are shared with TRBD2. The germline gives CDR1 KGHDR, CDR2 SFDVKD. The CDR3 has 16 residues. V trimming: 1 base; J trimming: 5 bases; junction bases outside the gene matches: 4. This CDR3 is CATSDFGLAGLETQYF. The DNA of the CDR3 is TGTGCCACCAGTGATTTTGGACTAGCGGGATTGGAGACCCAGTACTTC.

In nucleotides, the CDR3 is TGTGCCAGCAGCGTAGAGGCAGGGGGTTCACCCCTCCACTTT. Its protein product is CASSVEAGGSPLHF. This chain uses TRBV9 with TRBJ1-6, with 7 bases that match TRBD1. CDR1 is SGDLS and CDR2 is YYNGEE in the germline V gene. CDR3 length: 14 amino acids. Trimming took 0 bases from V and 9 from J; bases not matched to a gene: 3.

The V gene is TRBV7-2, the J gene TRBJ1-2, with D maybe TRBD1 (5 bases). This CDR3 has 15 amino acids. Germline V gives CDR1 SGHTA, CDR2 FQGNSA. Trimming removed 5 bases at V and 4 bases at J, with 17 bases between. CDR3 nucleotide sequence: TGTGCCAGCAGCCCACGGGGAGGGGACGCCTATGGCTACACCTTC. Encoded protein: CASSPRGGDAYGYTF.

This clone has ten or more counts. V usage is TRBV7-6 and J usage is TRBJ2-7, with 7 bases that match TRBD1. The length of the CDR3 is 14 residues. Looked up from germline, CDR1 is SGHVS and CDR2 is FNYEAQ. V was clipped by 6 bases and J by 0 bases; unmatched bases: 5. The chain's CDR3 is CASRRTGNSYEQYF. The CDR3 DNA sequence: TGTGCCAGCAGACGGACAGGCAACTCCTACGAGCAGTACTTC.